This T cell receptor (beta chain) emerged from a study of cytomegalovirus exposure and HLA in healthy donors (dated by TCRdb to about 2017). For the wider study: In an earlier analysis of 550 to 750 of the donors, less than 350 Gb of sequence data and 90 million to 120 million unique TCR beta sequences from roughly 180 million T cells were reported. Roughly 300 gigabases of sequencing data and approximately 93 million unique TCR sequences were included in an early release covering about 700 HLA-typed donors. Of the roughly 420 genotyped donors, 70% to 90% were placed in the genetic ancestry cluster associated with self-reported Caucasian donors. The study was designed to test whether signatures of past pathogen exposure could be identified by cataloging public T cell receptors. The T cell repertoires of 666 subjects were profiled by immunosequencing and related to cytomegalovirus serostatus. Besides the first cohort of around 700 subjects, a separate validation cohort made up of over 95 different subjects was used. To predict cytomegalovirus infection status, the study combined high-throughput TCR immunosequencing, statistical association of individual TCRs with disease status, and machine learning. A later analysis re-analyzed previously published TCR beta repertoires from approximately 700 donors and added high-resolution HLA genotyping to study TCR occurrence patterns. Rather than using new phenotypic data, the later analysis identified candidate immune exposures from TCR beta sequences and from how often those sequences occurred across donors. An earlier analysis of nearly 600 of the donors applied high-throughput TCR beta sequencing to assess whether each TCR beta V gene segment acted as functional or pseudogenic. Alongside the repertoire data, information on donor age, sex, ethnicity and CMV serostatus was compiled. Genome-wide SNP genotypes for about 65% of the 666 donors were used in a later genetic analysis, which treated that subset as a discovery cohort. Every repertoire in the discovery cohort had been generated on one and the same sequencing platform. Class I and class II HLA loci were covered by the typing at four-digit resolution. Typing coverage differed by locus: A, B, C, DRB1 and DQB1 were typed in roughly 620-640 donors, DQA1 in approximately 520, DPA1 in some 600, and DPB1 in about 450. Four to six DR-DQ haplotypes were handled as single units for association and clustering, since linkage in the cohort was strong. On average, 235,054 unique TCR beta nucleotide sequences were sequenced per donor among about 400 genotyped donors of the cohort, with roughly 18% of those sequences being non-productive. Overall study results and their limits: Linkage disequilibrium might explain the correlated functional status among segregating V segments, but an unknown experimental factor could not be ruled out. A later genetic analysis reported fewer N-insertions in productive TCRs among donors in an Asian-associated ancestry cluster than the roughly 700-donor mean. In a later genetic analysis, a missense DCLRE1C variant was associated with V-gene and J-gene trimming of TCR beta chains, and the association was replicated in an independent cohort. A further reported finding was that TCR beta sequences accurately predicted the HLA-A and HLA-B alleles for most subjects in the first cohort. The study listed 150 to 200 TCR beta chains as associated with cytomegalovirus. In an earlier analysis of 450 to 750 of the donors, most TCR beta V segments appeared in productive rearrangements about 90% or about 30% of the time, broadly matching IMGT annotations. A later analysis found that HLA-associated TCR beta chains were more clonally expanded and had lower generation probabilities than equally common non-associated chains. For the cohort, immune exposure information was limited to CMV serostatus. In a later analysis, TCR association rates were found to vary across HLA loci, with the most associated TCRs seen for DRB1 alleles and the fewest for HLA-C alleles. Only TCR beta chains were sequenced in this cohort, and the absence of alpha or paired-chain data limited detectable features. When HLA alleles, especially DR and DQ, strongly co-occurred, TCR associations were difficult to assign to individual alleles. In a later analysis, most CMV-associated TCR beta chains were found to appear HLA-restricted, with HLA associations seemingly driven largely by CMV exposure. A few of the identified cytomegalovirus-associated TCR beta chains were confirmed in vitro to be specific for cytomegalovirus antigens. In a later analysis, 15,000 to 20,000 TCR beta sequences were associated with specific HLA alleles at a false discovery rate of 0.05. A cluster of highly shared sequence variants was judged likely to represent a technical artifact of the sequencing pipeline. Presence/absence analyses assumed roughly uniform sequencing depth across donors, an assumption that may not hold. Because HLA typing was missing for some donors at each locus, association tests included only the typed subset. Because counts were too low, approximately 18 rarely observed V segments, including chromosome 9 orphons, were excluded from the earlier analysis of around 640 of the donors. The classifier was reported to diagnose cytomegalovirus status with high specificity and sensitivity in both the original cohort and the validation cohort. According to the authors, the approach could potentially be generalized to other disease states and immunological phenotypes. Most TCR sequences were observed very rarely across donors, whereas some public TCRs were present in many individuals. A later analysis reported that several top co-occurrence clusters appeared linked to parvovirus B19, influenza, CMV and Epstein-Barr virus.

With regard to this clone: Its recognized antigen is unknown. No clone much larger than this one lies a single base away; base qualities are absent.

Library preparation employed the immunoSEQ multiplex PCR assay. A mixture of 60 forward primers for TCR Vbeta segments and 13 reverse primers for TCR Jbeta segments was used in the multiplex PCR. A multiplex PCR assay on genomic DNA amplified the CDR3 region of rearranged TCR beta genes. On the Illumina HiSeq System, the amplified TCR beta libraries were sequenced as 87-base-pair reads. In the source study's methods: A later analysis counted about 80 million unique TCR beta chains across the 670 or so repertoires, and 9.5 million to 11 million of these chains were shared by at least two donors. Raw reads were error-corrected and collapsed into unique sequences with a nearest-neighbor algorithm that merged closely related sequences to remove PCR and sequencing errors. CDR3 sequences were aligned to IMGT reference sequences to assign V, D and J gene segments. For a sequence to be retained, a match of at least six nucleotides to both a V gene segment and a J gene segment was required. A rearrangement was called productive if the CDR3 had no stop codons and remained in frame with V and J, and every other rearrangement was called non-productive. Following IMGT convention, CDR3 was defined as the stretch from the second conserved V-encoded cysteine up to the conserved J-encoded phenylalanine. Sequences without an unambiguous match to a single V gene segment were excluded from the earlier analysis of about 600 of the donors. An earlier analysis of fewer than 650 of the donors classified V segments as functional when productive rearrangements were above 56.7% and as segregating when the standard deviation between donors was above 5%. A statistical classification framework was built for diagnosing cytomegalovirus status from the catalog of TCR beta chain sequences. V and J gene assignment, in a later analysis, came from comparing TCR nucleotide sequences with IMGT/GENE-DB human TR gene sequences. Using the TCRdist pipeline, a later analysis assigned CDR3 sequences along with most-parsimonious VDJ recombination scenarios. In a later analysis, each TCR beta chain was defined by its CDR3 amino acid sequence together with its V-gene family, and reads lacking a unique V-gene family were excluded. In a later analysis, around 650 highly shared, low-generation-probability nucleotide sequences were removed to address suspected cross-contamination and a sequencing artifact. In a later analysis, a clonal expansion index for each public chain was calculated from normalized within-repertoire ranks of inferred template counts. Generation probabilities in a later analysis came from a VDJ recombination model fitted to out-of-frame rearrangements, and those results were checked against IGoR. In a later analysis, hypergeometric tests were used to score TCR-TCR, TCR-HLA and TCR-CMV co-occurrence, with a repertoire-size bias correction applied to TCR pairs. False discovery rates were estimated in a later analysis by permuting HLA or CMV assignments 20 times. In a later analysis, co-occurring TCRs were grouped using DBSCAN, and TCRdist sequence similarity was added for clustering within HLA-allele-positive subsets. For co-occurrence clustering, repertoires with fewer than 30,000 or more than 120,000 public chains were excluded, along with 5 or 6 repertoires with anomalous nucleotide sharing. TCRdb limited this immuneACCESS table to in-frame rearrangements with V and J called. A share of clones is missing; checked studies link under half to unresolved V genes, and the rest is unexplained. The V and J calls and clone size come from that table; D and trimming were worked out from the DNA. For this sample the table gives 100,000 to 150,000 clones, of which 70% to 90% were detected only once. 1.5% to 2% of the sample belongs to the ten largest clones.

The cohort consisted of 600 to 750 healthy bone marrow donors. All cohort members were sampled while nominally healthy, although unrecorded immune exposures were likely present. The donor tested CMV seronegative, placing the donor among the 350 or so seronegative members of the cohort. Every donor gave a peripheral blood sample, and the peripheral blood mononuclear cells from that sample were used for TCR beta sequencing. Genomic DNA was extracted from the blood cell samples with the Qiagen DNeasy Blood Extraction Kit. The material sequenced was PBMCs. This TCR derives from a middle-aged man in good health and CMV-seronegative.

The CDR3 region has the sequence CSVFGWLNTEAFF. Read as DNA, the sequence is TGCAGCGTTTTCGGGTGGTTGAACACTGAAGCTTTCTTT. Here the chain combines TRBV29-1 and TRBJ1-1, with the D gene call left open. CDR1 and CDR2 are drawn from the germline V gene: SQVTM, ANQGSEA. The CDR3 covers 13 residues, taking in both the cysteine and the phenylalanine. The only DNA kept is the CDR3, 39 bases in frame from the first base. At the junction V is shortened by 5 bases and J by 0 bases, with 10 bases in between.